This T cell receptor beta chain was identified in a study of chemoradiotherapy in HPV16-positive cancers. On the study more broadly: A couple of HPV16-positive patients' cells yielded candidate HPV-specific clones and common motifs.

Findings and caveats of the study: Candidate HPV-specific clones and E7-related TCR motifs grew in tumor during treatment. Better recurrence-free survival went with HPV-responsive T-cell expansion in HPV16-positive patients.

Over chemoradiotherapy, repertoires were sampled more than once. TCRdb's copy holds only in-frame clones and misses some; the assay was immunoSEQ multiplex PCR. The sample lists under 85,000 clones; roughly 90% were seen once. Comment on this clone: The antigen is unknown.

From germline, CDR1 is ENHRY and CDR2 SYGVKD. The CDR3 is made up of 13 amino acids. V gave up 8 bases and J gave up 6 bases; unmatched junction bases: 10. The specimen comprised blood, sampled from a patient who underwent chemoradiotherapy. This receptor was taken from a human donor with HPV-associated anogenital cancer. J is TRBJ2-7 and V is TRBV10-3, with 7 bases that match TRBD1. DNA for the CDR3: TGTGCCATCTGCCGGGACAGTAACTCCGAGCAGTACTTC. Its translation is CAICRDSNSEQYF.